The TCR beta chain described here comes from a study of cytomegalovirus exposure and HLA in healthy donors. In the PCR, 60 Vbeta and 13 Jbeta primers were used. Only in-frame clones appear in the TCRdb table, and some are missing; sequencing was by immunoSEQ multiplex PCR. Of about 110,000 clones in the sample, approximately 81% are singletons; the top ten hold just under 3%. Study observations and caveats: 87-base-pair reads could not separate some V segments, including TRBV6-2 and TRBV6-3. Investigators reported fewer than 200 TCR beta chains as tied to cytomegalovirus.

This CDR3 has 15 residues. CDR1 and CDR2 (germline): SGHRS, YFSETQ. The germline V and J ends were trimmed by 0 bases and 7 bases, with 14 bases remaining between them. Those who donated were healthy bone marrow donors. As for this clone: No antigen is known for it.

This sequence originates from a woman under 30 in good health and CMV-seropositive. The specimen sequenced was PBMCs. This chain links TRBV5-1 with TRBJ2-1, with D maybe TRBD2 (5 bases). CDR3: CASSLDGLTGNEQFF. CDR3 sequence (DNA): TGCGCCAGCAGCTTGGACGGCCTTACGGGGAATGAGCAGTTCTTC. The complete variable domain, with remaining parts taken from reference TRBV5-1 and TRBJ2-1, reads KAGVTQTPRYLIKTRGQQVTLSCSPISGHRSVSWYQQTPGQGLQFLFEYFSETQRNKGNFPGRFSGRQFSNSRSEMNVSTLELGDSALYLCASSLDGLTGNEQFFGPGTRLTVL.